A selection of T cell receptor beta chains follows, all from one sample in a study of T cell responses to AZD1222 COVID-19 vaccine. This table comes from immunoSEQ multiplex PCR, and its TCRdb copy is limited to in-frame clones, with some not included. The sample yields 100,000 or so clones, 90% to 95% seen once. The source material was peripheral blood, sampled 28 days after the second AZD1222 dose. These receptors all stem from an adult who received the AZD1222 COVID-19 vaccine. Each CDR3 is given with its conserved first and last residue. A D gene is named only where the DNA matches it firmly. Clone size appears in some rows only: once, few, many, or a class for an expanded clone.

TRBV14	.	TRBJ2-1	.	TGTGCCAGCAGCCAAGTTGGAGGGGTTCCGAATGAGCAGTTCTTC	CASSQVGGVPNEQFF
TRBV6-5	.	TRBJ1-1	.	TGTGCCAGCAGAGCAGACAGGAGGGGCCAGACTGAAGCTTTCTTT	CASRADRRGQTEAFF
TRBV7-8	.	TRBJ1-2	TRBD1	TGTGCCAGCAGTTCAGACCGGGACAGGGAATATGGCTACACCTTC	CASSSDRDREYGYTF
TRBV15	.	TRBJ1-4	.	TGTGCCACCAGCAGGCACTTTAATGAAAAACTGTTTTTT	CATSRHFNEKLFF
TRBV7-2	.	TRBJ2-5	TRBD2	TGTGCCAGCAGCCTTGCGGGGGGGGGTCAAGAGACCCAGTACTTC	CASSLAGGGQETQYF
TRBV6-5	.	TRBJ1-1	.	TGTGCCAGCAGTTTTGCTCCGGGGGGGAACACTGAAGCTTTCTTT	CASSFAPGGNTEAFF
TRBV18	once	TRBJ1-4	TRBD1	TGTGCCAGCTCCCCTACTGTCGGGACAGCAGACGAAAAACTGTTTTTT	CASSPTVGTADEKLFF
TRBV5-6	.	TRBJ1-4	TRBD1	TGTGCCAGCAGCTTCACCGGGACAGGTGGTGAAAAACTGTTTTTT	CASSFTGTGGEKLFF
TRBV7-9	.	TRBJ1-1	.	TGTGCCAGCAGCCCCGAGAGGAGGGGCGGAAGGACTGAAGCTTTCTTT	CASSPERRGGRTEAFF
TRBV28	.	TRBJ1-2	.	TGTGCCAGCAGTTTTACCCGCGGGGGGGAAGGGGGCTACACCTTC	CASSFTRGGEGGYTF
TRBV24-1	once	TRBJ2-1	TRBD2	TGTGCCACCAGTGACCCTCGGACTAGCGGAGAGCAGTTCTTC	CATSDPRTSGEQFF
TRBV28	.	TRBJ2-3	.	TGTGCCAGCAGTCCCTGGGGGCAGGGCGAGGATACGCAGTATTTT	CASSPWGQGEDTQYF
TRBV28	.	TRBJ2-5	.	TGTGCCAGCAGTTTACTGGAGACCCAGTACTTC	CASSLLETQYF
TRBV5-1	.	TRBJ1-2	.	TGCGCCAGCAGCTTAAACTATAACTATGGCTACACCTTC	CASSLNYNYGYTF
TRBV6-2/TRBV6-3	.	TRBJ1-4	.	TGTGCCAGCAGTGCAGGGAAGGAAAAACTGTTTTTT	CASSAGKEKLFF
TRBV25-1	.	TRBJ1-4	.	TGTGCCAGCAGTGAAGATAAGGCCATTAATGAAAAACTGTTTTTT	CASSEDKAINEKLFF
TRBV2	.	TRBJ2-1	.	TGTGCCAGCAACCAGGACGTCAGAGAGCAGTTCTTC	CASNQDVREQFF
TRBV3-1/TRBV3-2	.	TRBJ1-6	.	TGTGCCAGCAGCACTAGCAGGTCTAATTCACCCCTCCACTTT	CASSTSRSNSPLHF
TRBV5-1	.	TRBJ2-2	TRBD2	TGCGCCAGCAGCTTGGTAGTGGCGACTAGCGGGGGGGCCGGCACCGGGGAGCTGTTTTTT	CASSLVVATSGGAGTGELFF
TRBV29-1	.	TRBJ2-3	.	TGCAGCGTTGTGGGGCAGGAGTCTGCAGATACGCAGTATTTT	CSVVGQESADTQYF
TRBV19	.	TRBJ1-4	.	TGTGCCAGTAGTAGGGTCGGAAATAATGAAAAACTGTTTTTT	CASSRVGNNEKLFF
TRBV11-3	once	TRBJ2-3	.	TGTGCCAGCAGCTCCTCCCGTTCCGTGAGCACAGATACGCAGTATTTT	CASSSSRSVSTDTQYF
TRBV5-1	.	TRBJ1-1	.	TGCGCCAGCAGCATAGGGACGGACCAGAACACTGAAGCTTTCTTT	CASSIGTDQNTEAFF
TRBV30	.	TRBJ1-4	.	TGTGCCTGGAGTCAGGGCGGTGAAAAACTGTTTTTT	CAWSQGGEKLFF
TRBV5-1	.	TRBJ2-3	.	TGCGCCAGCAGCTTGGCCGGAGGCAGGAGCACAGATACGCAGTATTTT	CASSLAGGRSTDTQYF
TRBV19	.	TRBJ2-2	TRBD1	TGTGCCAGTAGTCCGGGACAGGGGGCTTCCGGGGAGCTGTTTTTT	CASSPGQGASGELFF
TRBV6-2/TRBV6-3	.	TRBJ2-3	.	TGTGCCAGCAGGCCTAGCACAGATACGCAGTATTTT	CASRPSTDTQYF
TRBV5-4	.	TRBJ1-2	.	TGTGCCAGCTCTTCGGGACTGCTAAACTATGGCTACACCTTC	CASSSGLLNYGYTF